This TCR beta chain was sequenced in a study of blood T cell repertoires in COVID-19. Some clones are missing from TCRdb's copy, which holds only in-frame ones; the method was immunoSEQ multiplex PCR. The sample consists of roughly 90,000 clones, 75% to 90% of them appearing once. In this sample, this clone turned up a few times. The CDR3 length is 14 residues. Germline CDR1 and CDR2: MNHNY and SVGAGI (reference sequence). V lost 8 bases, J lost 1 base, and 8 bases stayed unmatched. The sample taken for sequencing was peripheral blood. This receptor was obtained from a woman of 80 years or more with active or convalescent COVID-19. J is TRBJ2-7 and V is TRBV6-6, with 7 positions matching TRBD2. CDR3 amino acids: CASRPGGGSYEQYF. The CDR3 region has the DNA TGTGCCAGCCGTCCGGGGGGAGGGTCCTACGAGCAGTACTTC.